This T cell receptor (beta chain) stems from a study of T-cell reconstitution after alpha-beta-depleted transplantation in children. The authors prepared the TCRbeta library with unique molecular identifiers. Each CDR3 protein is one row after TCRdb ran MiXCR on the PCR reads. The sample shows about 160,000 distinct CDR3 sequences, around 10% of them seen only once. This CDR3 contains 16 residues. The V and J ends lost 2 bases and 2 bases respectively, with 19 bases between them. Germline V gene lookup returns CDR1 DFQATT and CDR2 SNEGSKA (reference sequence). This clonotype was seen repeatedly, ten times or more.

The J gene is TRBJ2-7, the V gene TRBV20-1, with a weak D call TRBD2 (6 bases). This material consisted of PBMCs, taken before TCRalphabeta/CD19-depleted stem cell transplant. The sequence was obtained from a boy aged 2 to 9 with acute myeloid leukemia, due to receive a stem cell transplant. CDR3 in amino acids: CSARSPTRPEPYEQYF. CDR3 DNA: TGCAGTGCTAGATCCCCGACTAGACCAGAGCCCTACGAGCAGTACTTC.